The 21 T cell receptor beta chains below were found in one sample sequenced in a study of metastatic and nonmetastatic thyroid tumors. Patients had received no treatment of any kind before thyroid surgery. TCRdb reanalyzed the PCR reads with MiXCR. Of over 45,000 clones listed, approximately 20% are singletons. Specimen: blood. Receptor source: a male donor with papillary thyroid cancer or a benign thyroid nodule (not recorded which). Some clones in this sample may be carry-over from other donors' samples.

At least ten counts were recorded for this clone. V and J are TRBV5-1 and TRBJ2-2; no firm D call. CDR1 is SGHRS, CDR2 YFSETQ, per germline. The V end was cut by 0 bases, the J end by 1 base, with 7 bases between. The CDR3 totals 15 residues. CDR3 protein: CASSLVLVNTGELFF. CDR3 nucleotides: TGCGCCAGCAGCTTGGTTTTAGTGAACACCGGGGAGCTGTTTTTT. Using reference TRBV5-1 and TRBJ2-2 for the parts outside the CDR3, the full variable domain is KAGVTQTPRYLIKTRGQQVTLSCSPISGHRSVSWYQQTPGQGLQFLFEYFSETQRNKGNFPGRFSGRQFSNSRSEMNVSTLELGDSALYLCASSLVLVNTGELFFGEGSRLTVL.

There are many counts of this clone. The rearrangement uses TRBV6-1 and TRBJ1-6; D gene unclear. This CDR3 contains 13 residues. Per the germline V gene, CDR1 is MNHNS and CDR2 is SASEGT. Deletions cut 5 bases from V and 7 bases from J, with 9 bases between. CDR3 nucleotide sequence: TGTGCCAGCAGTCGGGAACCAAATTCACCCCTCCACTTT. It codes for CASSREPNSPLHF.

This chain uses TRBV20-1 with TRBJ1-2; D gene uncertain. The CDR3 extends over 12 amino acids. The V end lost 4 bases, the J end lost 1 base, and 7 bases lay between the germline ends. CDR1 and CDR2 (germline): DFQATT, SNEGSKA (reference sequence). CDR3 nucleotide sequence: TGCAGTGCTACGGGAGATAACTATGGCTACACCTTC. Protein product: CSATGDNYGYTF.

In regard to this clone: This may come from a read error, since a much larger clone is one base off. This rearrangement joins TRBV13 to TRBJ2-6; D ambiguous. The CDR3 runs to 17 residues. Trimming removed 8 bases from V and 1 base from J, with 18 bases in between. Looked up from germline, CDR1 is PRHDT and CDR2 is FYEKMQ (reference sequence). The CDR3 reads CASRWADSSSGANVLTF. The CDR3, as DNA: TGTGCCAGCCGCTGGGCTGACTCAAGTTCTGGGGCCAACGTCCTGACTTTC.

The V gene is TRBV2, the J gene TRBJ2-2; 9 nucleotides match TRBD1. CDR1 is SNHLY and CDR2 is FYNNEI in the germline V gene. CDR3 length: 17 amino acids. The junction had 4 bases not matched to a gene; V was cut back by 0 bases and J by 2 bases. The CDR3 here is CASSEAPGQGNTGELFF. In DNA form, the CDR3 reads TGTGCCAGCAGTGAAGCGCCGGGACAGGGAAACACCGGGGAGCTGTTTTTT. Combining the CDR3 with reference TRBV2 and TRBJ2-2 gives the whole variable domain EPEVTQTPSHQVTQMGQEVILRCVPISNHLYFYWYRQILGQKVEFLVSFYNNEISEKSEIFDDQFSVERPDGSNFTLKIRSTKLEDSAMYFCASSEAPGQGNTGELFFGEGSRLTVL.

This clone was detected many times. V is TRBV2 and J is TRBJ1-5; 7 positions match TRBD1. Germline trimming cut 6 bases from V and 4 bases from J; bases unmatched to any gene: 9. Germline CDR1 is SNHLY and CDR2 is FYNNEI. This CDR3 contains 15 residues. CDR3: CASRADRDWNQPQHF. CDR3 sequence (DNA): TGTGCCAGCAGAGCCGACAGGGACTGGAATCAGCCCCAGCATTTT.

This chain joins TRBV6-2 or TRBV6-3 and TRBJ2-7; D is possibly TRBD2 (7 bases). Trimming took off 7 bases at V and 3 bases at J, with 16 bases between the two ends. The CDR3 runs 14 residues. Germline loops: CDR1 MNHEY, CDR2 SVGEGT. The CDR3 DNA follows: TGTGCCAGCACAATTTCGCGGGGGCGCTACGAGCAGTACTTC. Encoded protein: CASTISRGRYEQYF.

The chain is built from TRBV30 and TRBJ2-5; 9 bases line up with TRBD2. TRBJ2-1 explains the end of the DNA better; the J call may be wrong. The CDR3 is 14 residues long. Germline V lookup: CDR1 GTSNPN, CDR2 SVGIG (reference sequence). In DNA form, the CDR3 reads TGTGCCTGTACCCCTATAGCGGGAGTGGTTGAGCAGTTCTTC. Its protein product is CACTPIAGVVEQFF.

This clone was counted at least ten times. The CDR3 loop is CASSLAGFTGELFF. The DNA for the CDR3 is TGTGCCAGCAGTTTGGCGGGGTTCACCGGGGAGCTGTTTTTT. V is TRBV28 and J is TRBJ2-2, with a tentative D call TRBD2 (6 bases). CDR1 and CDR2 from the germline V gene are MDHEN and SYDVKM. The CDR3 runs 14 residues. Trimming took 3 bases from V and 4 from J, leaving 9 bases between them.

Comments on this clone: A much larger clone is a single base away; this may be a read error. This chain connects TRBV19 to TRBJ2-3; 7 bases fit TRBD2. The CDR3 sequence is 16 residues long. Per germline, CDR1 LNHDA and CDR2 SQIVND (reference sequence). V shed 5 bases, J shed 6 bases, and the junction held 14 bases outside the gene matches. In DNA form, the CDR3 reads TGTGCCAGTAGTGAACCCCGGGGGGACCAACGGGATACGCAGTATTTT. It codes for CASSEPRGDQRDTQYF.

This clone was detected only a few times. The chain recombines TRBV6-1 with TRBJ2-1, with TRBD2 matching over 13 bases. V shed 11 bases and J 2 bases; nucleotides not matched to a gene: 3. The CDR3 sequence is 14 residues long. Germline V gene lookup returns CDR1 MNHNS and CDR2 SASEGT. The DNA for the CDR3 is TGTGCCGGGGGGACTAGCGGGACCTACAATGAGCAGTTCTTC. Its translation is CAGGTSGTYNEQFF.

The V call is TRBV4-3, the J call TRBJ1-5; D unresolved. The CDR3 is 15 amino acids. Trimming removed 0 bases at V and 5 bases at J, with 11 bases between. Germline V gives CDR1 LGHNA, CDR2 YSLEER. The CDR3 sequence: CASSQDSGVYQPQHF. As DNA, the CDR3 is TGCGCCAGCAGCCAAGATAGCGGGGTTTATCAGCCCCAGCATTTT.

This clone appeared many times. The V call is TRBV15, the J call TRBJ2-3, with TRBD2 matching over 12 bases. V shed 4 bases and J 2 bases; nucleotides not matched to a gene: 1. Looked up from germline, CDR1 is LNHNV and CDR2 is YYDKDF (reference sequence). CDR3 length: 15 amino acids. CDR3 protein: CATSTSGRATDTQYF. The DNA for the CDR3 is TGTGCCACCAGCACTAGCGGGAGGGCCACAGATACGCAGTATTTT.

This clone has just a few counts. This chain links TRBV6-1 with TRBJ2-2; maybe TRBD1 (6 bases). V dropped 7 bases and J dropped 10 bases, with 16 bases sitting between them. This CDR3 is built from 13 residues. The germline V gene encodes CDR1 MNHNS and CDR2 SASEGT. The CDR3 nucleotides are TGTGCCAGCATAACAGGGCAGGCCGTGGAGCTGTTTTTT. Its translation is CASITGQAVELFF.

This clone was counted many times. The gene calls are TRBV11-2 and TRBJ1-4; a weak D match, TRBD1 (6 bases). In germline, CDR1 is SGHAT, CDR2 FQNNGV. This CDR3 is 12 amino acids long. V was cut by 8 bases and J by 5 bases, with 9 bases left in between. CDR3 region: CASDRNNEKLFF. In nucleotides, the CDR3 is TGTGCCAGCGACAGGAACAATGAAAAACTGTTTTTT.

This clone was seen at least ten times. This chain links TRBV6-2 or TRBV6-3 with TRBJ2-5; the D gene is possibly TRBD1 (5 bases). V lost 6 bases and J 5 bases, leaving 16 bases between the germline ends. The CDR3 is made up of 14 amino acids. Germline-derived CDR1 and CDR2 are MNHEY and SVGEGT. The DNA of the CDR3 is TGTGCCAGCAGCCCCAGGGCGGCCACGGAGACCCAGTACTTC. Translating it yields CASSPRAATETQYF.

About this clone itself: At one end the junction does not follow the germline gene, possibly because of a read error. The chain links TRBV7-8 to TRBJ1-1; D ambiguous. From germline, CDR1 is SGHVS and CDR2 FQNEAQ. The CDR3 consists of 14 residues. CDR3 protein: CTSSISLSNTEAFF. The DNA for the CDR3 is TGTACCAGCAGCATTTCTTTGTCGAACACTGAAGCTTTCTTT.

This clone was detected ten times or more. The chain joins TRBV6-2 or TRBV6-3 to TRBJ1-1; tentative D call: TRBD1 (5 bases). V was cut by 5 bases and J by 2 bases, with 12 bases left in between. This CDR3 contains 14 residues. The V gene's germline CDR1 is MNHEY and CDR2 SVGEGT. CDR3: CASSRQSYNTEAFF. CDR3 sequence (DNA): TGTGCCAGCAGTCGACAGAGCTATAACACTGAAGCTTTCTTT.

The CDR3 here is CASSATRTGGEKLFF. The CDR3 DNA reads as TGTGCCAGCAGTGCAACCAGGACAGGGGGTGAAAAACTGTTTTTT. This chain joins TRBV6-1 and TRBJ1-4; TRBD1 aligns across 10 bases. The CDR3 runs to 15 residues. Germline CDR1 is MNHNS and CDR2 is SASEGT. V trimming: 4 bases; J trimming: 7 bases; junction bases outside the gene matches: 6.

The CDR3 reads CASSLGSRATEAFF. CDR3 nucleotide sequence: TGCGCCAGCAGCTTGGGTAGTCGGGCCACTGAAGCTTTCTTT. The V call is TRBV5-1, the J call TRBJ1-1, with D unclear. This CDR3 is 14 amino acids long. V lost 0 bases, J lost 4 bases, and 10 bases lay in between. Germline V gene lookup returns CDR1 SGHRS and CDR2 YFSETQ.

This clone showed up many times. V gene TRBV27 combines with J gene TRBJ2-7; 7 nucleotides match TRBD1. Germline lookup yields CDR1 MNHEY and CDR2 SMNVEV (reference sequence). V was clipped by 4 bases and J by 4 bases; unmatched bases: 7. The CDR3 has 14 residues. DNA for the CDR3: TGTGCCAGCAGTTCCGGACAGGCCCAGTACGAGCAGTACTTC. Protein: CASSSGQAQYEQYF.